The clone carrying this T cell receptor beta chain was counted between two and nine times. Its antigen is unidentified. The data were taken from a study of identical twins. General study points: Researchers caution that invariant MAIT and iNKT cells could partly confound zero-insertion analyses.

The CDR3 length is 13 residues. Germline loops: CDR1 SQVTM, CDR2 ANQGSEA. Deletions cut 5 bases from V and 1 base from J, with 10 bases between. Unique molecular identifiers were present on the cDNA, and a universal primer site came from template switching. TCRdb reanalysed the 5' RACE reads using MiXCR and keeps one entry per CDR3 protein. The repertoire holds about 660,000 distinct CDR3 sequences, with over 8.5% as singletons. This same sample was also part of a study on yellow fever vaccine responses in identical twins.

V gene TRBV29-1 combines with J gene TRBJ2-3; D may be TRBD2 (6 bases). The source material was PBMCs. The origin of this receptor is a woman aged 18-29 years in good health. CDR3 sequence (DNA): TGCAGCGTTAGGGCTAGCGGCACAGATACGCAGTATTTT. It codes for CSVRASGTDTQYF.